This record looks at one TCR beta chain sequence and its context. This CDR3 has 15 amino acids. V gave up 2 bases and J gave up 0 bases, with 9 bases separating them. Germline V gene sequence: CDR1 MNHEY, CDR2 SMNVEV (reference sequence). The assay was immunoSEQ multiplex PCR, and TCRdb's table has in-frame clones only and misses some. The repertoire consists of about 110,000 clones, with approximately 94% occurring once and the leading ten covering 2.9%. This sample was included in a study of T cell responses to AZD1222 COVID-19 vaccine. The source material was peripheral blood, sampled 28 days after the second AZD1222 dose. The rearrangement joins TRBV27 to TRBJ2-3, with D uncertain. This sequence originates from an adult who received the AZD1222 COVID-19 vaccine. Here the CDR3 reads CASSLGSLSTDTQYF. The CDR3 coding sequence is TGTGCCAGCAGTTTAGGTAGCCTTAGCACAGATACGCAGTATTTT.